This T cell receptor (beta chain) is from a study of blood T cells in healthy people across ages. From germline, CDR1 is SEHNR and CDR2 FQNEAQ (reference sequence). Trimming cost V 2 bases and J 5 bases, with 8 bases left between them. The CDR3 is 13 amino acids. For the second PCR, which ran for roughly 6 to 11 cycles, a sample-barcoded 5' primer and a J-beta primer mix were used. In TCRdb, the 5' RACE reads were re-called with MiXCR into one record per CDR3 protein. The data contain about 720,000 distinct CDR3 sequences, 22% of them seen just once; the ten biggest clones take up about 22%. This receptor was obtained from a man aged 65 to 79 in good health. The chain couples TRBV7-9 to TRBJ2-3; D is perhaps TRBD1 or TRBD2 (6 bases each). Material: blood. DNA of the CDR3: TGTGCCAGCAGCTTAAAGGGGGGAGATACGCAGTATTTT. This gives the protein CASSLKGGDTQYF.